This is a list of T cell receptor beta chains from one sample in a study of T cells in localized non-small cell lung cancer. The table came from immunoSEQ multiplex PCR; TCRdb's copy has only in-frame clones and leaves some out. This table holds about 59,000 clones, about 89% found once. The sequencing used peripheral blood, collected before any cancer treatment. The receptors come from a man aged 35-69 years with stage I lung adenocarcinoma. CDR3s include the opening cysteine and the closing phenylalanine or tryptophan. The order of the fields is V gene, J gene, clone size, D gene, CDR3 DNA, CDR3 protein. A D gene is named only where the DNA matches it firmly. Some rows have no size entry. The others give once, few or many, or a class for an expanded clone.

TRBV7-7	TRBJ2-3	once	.	TGTGCTAGCAGTTATAGCACAGATACGCAGTATTTT	CASSYSTDTQYF
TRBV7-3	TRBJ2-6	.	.	TGTGCCAGCAGCCCCCCCGGAGCTGGGGCCAACGTCCTGACTTTC	CASSPPGAGANVLTF
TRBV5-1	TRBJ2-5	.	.	TGCGCCAGAGGACTGCGCTCAGAGACCCAGTACTTC	CARGLRSETQYF
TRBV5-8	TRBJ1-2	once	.	TGTGCCAGCAGCTTGGACAGAAACTATGGCTACACCTTC	CASSLDRNYGYTF
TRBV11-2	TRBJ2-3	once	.	TGTGCCAGCAGCTTAGTTCTTTGGGGGGATACGCAGTATTTT	CASSLVLWGDTQYF
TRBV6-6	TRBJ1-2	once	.	TGTGCCAGCAGTTACTCGTACAGGGTCTCACAGGGCTACACCTTC	CASSYSYRVSQGYTF
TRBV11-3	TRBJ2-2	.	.	TGTGCCAGCAGCTTAGGAGGAGTCACCGGGGAGCTGTTTTTT	CASSLGGVTGELFF
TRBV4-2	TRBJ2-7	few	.	TGTGCCAGCAGCCAAGGCGCGGGCTCCTACGAGCAGTACTTC	CASSQGAGSYEQYF
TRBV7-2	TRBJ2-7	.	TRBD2	TGTGCCAGCAGCTTAATGTCGACTAGCGGGAGGGTAAGGCAGTACTTC	CASSLMSTSGRVRQYF
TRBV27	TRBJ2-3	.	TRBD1	TGTGCCAGCGGGTCCGGGACAGGGACCACAGATACGCAGTATTTT	CASGSGTGTTDTQYF
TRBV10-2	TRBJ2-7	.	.	TGCGCCAGCTGGCGGGGCGACTCCTACGAGCAGTACTTC	CASWRGDSYEQYF
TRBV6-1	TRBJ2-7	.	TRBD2	TGTGCCAGCAGTGAGGAAGCGGGAGGTTTATATGAGCAGTACTTC	CASSEEAGGLYEQYF
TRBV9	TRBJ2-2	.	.	TGTGCCAGCAGCGTAGCCGGGTCCACCGGGGAGCTGTTTTTT	CASSVAGSTGELFF
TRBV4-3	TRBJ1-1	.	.	TGCGCCAGCAGCCCCACCATCGGTACGCGCACTGAAGCTTTCTTT	CASSPTIGTRTEAFF
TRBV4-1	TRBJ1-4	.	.	TGCGCCAGCAGCCAAGACAGGGCTAATGAAAAACTGTTTTTT	CASSQDRANEKLFF
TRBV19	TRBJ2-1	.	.	TGTGCCAGTAGTATTACCGTTCGAAATGAGCAGTTCTTC	CASSITVRNEQFF
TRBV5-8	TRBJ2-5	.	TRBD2	TGTGCCACCTCGTGGGAGGGGATCCAAGAGACCCAGTACTTC	CATSWEGIQETQYF
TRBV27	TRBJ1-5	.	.	TGTGCCAGCAGTTTAGGGTTCGGGGGCCTCAATCAGCCCCAGCATTTT	CASSLGFGGLNQPQHF
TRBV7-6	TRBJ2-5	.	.	TGTGCCAGCAGCTCAGAGGGACCCATCCACGGAGAGACCCAGTACTTC	CASSSEGPIHGETQYF